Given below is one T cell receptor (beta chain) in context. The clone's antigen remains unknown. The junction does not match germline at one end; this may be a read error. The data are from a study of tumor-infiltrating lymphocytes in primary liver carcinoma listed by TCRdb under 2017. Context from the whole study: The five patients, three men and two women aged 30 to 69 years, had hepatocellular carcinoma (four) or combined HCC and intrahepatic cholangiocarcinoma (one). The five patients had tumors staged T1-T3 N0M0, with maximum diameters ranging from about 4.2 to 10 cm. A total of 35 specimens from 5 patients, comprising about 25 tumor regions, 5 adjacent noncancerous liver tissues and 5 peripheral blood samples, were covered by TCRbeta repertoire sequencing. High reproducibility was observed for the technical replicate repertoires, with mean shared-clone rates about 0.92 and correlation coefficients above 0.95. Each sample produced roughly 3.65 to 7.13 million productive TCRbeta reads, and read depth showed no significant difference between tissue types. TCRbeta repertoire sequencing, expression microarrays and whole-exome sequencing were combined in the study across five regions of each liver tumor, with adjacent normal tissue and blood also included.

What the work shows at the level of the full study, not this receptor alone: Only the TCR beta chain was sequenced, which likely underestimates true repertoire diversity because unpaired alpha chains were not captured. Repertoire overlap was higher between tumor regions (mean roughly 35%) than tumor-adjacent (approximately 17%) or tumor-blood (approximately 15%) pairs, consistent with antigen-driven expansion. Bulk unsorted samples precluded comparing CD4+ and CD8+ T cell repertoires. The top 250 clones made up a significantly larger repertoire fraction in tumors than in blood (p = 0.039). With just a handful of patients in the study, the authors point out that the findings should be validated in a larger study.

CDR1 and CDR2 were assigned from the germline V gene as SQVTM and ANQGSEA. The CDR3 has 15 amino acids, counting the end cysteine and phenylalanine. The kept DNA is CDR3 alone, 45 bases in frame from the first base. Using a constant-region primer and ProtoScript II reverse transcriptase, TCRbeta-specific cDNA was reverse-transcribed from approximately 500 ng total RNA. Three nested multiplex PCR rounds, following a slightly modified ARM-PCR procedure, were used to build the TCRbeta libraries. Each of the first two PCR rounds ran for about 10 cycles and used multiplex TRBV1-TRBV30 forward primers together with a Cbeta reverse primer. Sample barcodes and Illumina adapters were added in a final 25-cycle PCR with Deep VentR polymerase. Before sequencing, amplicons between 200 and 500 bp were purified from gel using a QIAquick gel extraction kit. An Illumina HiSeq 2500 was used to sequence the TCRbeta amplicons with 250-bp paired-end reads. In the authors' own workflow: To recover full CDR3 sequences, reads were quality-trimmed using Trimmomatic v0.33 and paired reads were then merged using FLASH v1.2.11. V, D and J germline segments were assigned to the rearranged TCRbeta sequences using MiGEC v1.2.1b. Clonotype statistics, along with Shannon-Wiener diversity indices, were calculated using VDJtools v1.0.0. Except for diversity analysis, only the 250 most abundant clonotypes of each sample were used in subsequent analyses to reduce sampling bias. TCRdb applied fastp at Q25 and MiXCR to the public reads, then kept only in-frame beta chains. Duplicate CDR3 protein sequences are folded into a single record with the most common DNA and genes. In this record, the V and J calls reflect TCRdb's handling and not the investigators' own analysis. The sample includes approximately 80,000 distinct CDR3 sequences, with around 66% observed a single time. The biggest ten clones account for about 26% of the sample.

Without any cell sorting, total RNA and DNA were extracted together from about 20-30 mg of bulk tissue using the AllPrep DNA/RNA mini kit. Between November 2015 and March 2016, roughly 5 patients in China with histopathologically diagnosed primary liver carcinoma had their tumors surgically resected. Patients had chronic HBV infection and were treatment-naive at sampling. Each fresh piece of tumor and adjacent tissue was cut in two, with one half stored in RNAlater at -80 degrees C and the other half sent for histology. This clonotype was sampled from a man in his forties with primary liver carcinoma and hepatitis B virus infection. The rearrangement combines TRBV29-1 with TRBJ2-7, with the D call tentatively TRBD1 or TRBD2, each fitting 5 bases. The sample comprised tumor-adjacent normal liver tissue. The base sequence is TGCAGCGCTGCGAGTGGATGGGGGATGGCCTACGAACAGTACTTC. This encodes CSAASGWGMAYEQYF.